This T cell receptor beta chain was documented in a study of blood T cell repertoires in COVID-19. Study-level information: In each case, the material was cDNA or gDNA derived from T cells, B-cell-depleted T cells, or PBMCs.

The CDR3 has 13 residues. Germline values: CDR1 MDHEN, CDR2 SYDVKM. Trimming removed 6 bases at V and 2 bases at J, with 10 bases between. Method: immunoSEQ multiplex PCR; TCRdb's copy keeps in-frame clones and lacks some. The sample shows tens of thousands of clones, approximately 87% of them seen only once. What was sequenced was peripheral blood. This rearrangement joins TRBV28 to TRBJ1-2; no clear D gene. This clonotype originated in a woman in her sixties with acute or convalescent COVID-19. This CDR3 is CASRGEINYGYTF. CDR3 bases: TGTGCCAGCAGGGGCGAGATCAACTATGGCTACACCTTC.